A single sample gave rise to the 18 T cell receptor beta chains below, sequenced in a study of CD8+CD57+ T cells in acquired aplastic anemia. Patients who underwent sequencing had shown CD8+CD57+ cell expansion by flow cytometry. TCR beta VDJ and CDR3 were profiled, and genomic DNA was the template. TCRdb called the reads again in MiXCR, with one record for every CDR3 protein. The repertoire holds more than 150,000 distinct CDR3 sequences, roughly 50% seen once, with 2.5% to 4% in the top ten. The sample comprised sorted CD4+, CD8+, or CD8+CD57+ T cells (not recorded which) from PBMCs. All receptors come from a human donor with aplastic anemia.

Note on this clonotype: One end of the junction is discordant with germline, which a read error may explain. V usage is TRBV10-3 and J usage is TRBJ2-7; D unclear. Germline V CDR1 and CDR2: ENHRY, SYGVKD. The CDR3 has 12 residues. CDR3 in amino acids: CASSDFAYEQYF. As DNA, the CDR3 is TGTGCCAGCAGTGATTTCGCCTACGAGCAGTACTTC.

The chain is built from TRBV29-1 and TRBJ1-1; maybe TRBD1 (5 bases). The CDR3 contains 13 residues. The V end was cut by 1 base, the J end by 4 bases, with 10 bases between. The germline V gene encodes CDR1 SQVTM and CDR2 ANQGSEA. This CDR3 is CSVEGGLGTEAFF. The CDR3 DNA sequence: TGCAGCGTTGAAGGGGGACTAGGCACTGAAGCTTTCTTT.

V and J are TRBV20-1 and TRBJ1-2; the match to TRBD1 covers 8 bases. Germline V gene lookup returns CDR1 DFQATT and CDR2 SNEGSKA (reference sequence). CDR3 size: 15 residues. V gave up 3 bases and J gave up 4 bases; unmatched junction bases: 10. The CDR3: CSARATGVNSYGYTF. CDR3 coding DNA: TGCAGTGCTAGGGCGACAGGGGTCAACTCCTATGGCTACACCTTC.

This clonotype was observed many times. The gene calls are TRBV7-8 and TRBJ2-1, with 14 bases that match TRBD2. The CDR3 is made up of 16 amino acids. CDR1 is SGHVS and CDR2 is FQNEAQ in the germline V gene. V was clipped by 5 bases and J by 8 bases; unmatched bases: 8. The DNA for the CDR3 is TGTGCCAGCAGCCTCGGGACTAGCGGGAGTCGGGATGAGCAGTTCTTC. It encodes CASSLGTSGSRDEQFF.

The CDR3 coding sequence is TGTGCCACCCGGGGGCCAGACAATGAGCAGTTCTTC. It specifies CATRGPDNEQFF. The chain recombines TRBV15 with TRBJ2-1, with D possibly being TRBD1 or TRBD2 (6 bases each). The ends were cut back, 8 bases at V and 5 bases at J, with 10 bases in the middle. The CDR3 consists of 12 residues. The germline CDR1 and CDR2 sequences are LNHNV and YYDKDF (reference sequence).

Regarding this clonotype: Mismatch with germline at one junction end may stem from a read error. V is TRBV7-8 and J is TRBJ1-5; perhaps TRBD1 as D (6 bases). The CDR3 is 15 amino acids. The V gene's germline CDR1 is SGHVS and CDR2 FQNEAQ. CDR3: CTSRSGRDTYQPQHF. The DNA of the CDR3 is TGTACCAGCAGGTCCGGCCGGGACACCTATCAGCCCCAGCATTTT. The complete variable domain, with remaining parts taken from reference TRBV7-8 and TRBJ1-5, reads GAGVSQSPRYKVAKRGQDVALRCDPISGHVSLFWYQQALGQGPEFLTYFQNEAQLDKSGLPSDRFFAERPEGSVSTLKIQRTQQEDSAVYLCTSRSGRDTYQPQHFGDGTRLSIL.

This clonotype was seen more than once but under ten times. A read error may explain this, as a much larger clone is one base away. The V gene is TRBV7-3, the J gene TRBJ2-7; no reliable D call. The V gene's germline CDR1 is SGHTA and CDR2 FQGTGA. Trimming left V 6 bases short and J 1 base short, with 1 base between. The CDR3 length is 10 residues. The CDR3 sequence: CASSSYEQYV. CDR3 nucleotide sequence: TGTGCCAGCAGTTCCTACGAGCAGTACGTC.

This clonotype was counted at least ten times. The chain has TRBV12-3 or TRBV12-4 and TRBJ1-4, with a weak D call TRBD1 (6 bases). Trimming left V 5 bases short and J 8 bases short, with 18 bases between. CDR3 length equals 15 residues. CDR3 sequence (DNA): TGTGCCAGCAGTACAGGGAACGGGGGGAGAGAAAAACTGTTTTTT. Protein product: CASSTGNGGREKLFF.

Comments on this clonotype: A much bigger clone sits one base away, suggesting this may be a read error. The CDR3 DNA is TGTGCCAGCAGCGGGGGTCTTAGGTATGGCTACACCTTC. Translating gives CASSGGLRYGYTF. This chain links TRBV6-1 with TRBJ1-2; perhaps TRBD1 as D (5 bases). Germline CDR1 reads MNHNS; CDR2 reads SASEGT. Trimming cost V 6 bases and J 5 bases, with 13 bases left between them. The CDR3 has 13 residues.

In this sample, this clonotype turned up once. This clone may be a read error of a much larger clone one base away. This sequence joins TRBV7-6 and TRBJ2-3; 9 nucleotides align to TRBD2. The CDR3 length is 16 residues. The V gene's germline CDR1 is SGHVS and CDR2 FNYEAQ. CDR3 DNA: TGTGCCAGCAGCCCCCGGGGTAGCGGGGGCACAGGTACGCAGTATTTT. It codes for CASSPRGSGGTGTQYF.

This clonotype appeared a few times. The genes are TRBV12-3 or TRBV12-4 and TRBJ2-2; D perhaps matches TRBD1 (6 bases). V shed 8 bases and J shed 5 bases, with 21 bases lying between them. CDR3 length: 16 amino acids. In DNA, the CDR3 is TGTGCCAGCGGACAAAATGACAGGCTCCGGACCGGGGAGCTGTTTTTT. Its protein product is CASGQNDRLRTGELFF.

This clonotype was seen at least ten times. The chain recombines TRBV6-5 with TRBJ1-2; 10 bases are a match to TRBD1. There are 14 residues in the CDR3. The J segment lost 7 bases and the V segment lost 0 bases, leaving 2 bases of the junction unmatched. CDR1 MNHEY and CDR2 SVGAGI come from the germline V gene. The chain's CDR3 is CASSYSDRGSGYTF. In DNA form, the CDR3 reads TGTGCCAGCAGTTACTCGGACAGGGGGTCTGGCTACACCTTC.

This clonotype was counted many times. The chain carries TRBV7-2 and TRBJ1-2; 7 bases match TRBD1. With 1 base clipped from V and 10 bases from J, the junction kept 9 bases outside the gene matches. Germline V lookup: CDR1 SGHTA, CDR2 FQGNSA. CDR3 length equals 14 residues. CDR3 residues: CASSLDPGQRNYTF. DNA for the CDR3: TGTGCCAGCAGCTTAGACCCGGGACAGAGAAACTACACCTTC.

The rearrangement uses TRBV29-1 and TRBJ1-6; 10 bases match TRBD1. V trimming: 5 bases; J trimming: 9 bases; junction bases outside the gene matches: 4. CDR1 is SQVTM, CDR2 ANQGSEA, per germline. This CDR3 has 13 amino acids. CDR3 residues: CSVTRDRGSPLHF. The CDR3 DNA reads as TGCAGCGTTACCCGGGACAGGGGTTCACCCCTCCACTTT.

This clonotype showed up just a few times. A much larger clone lies one base from this, so it may be a read error. The chain recombines TRBV7-2 with TRBJ1-3; no clear D. This CDR3 region has 12 residues. CDR1 SGHTA and CDR2 FQGNSA come from the germline V gene. This chain's CDR3 is CASSEERNTVYF. The CDR3 DNA follows: TGTGCCAGCAGCGAGGAGAGAAACACCGTATATTTT.

The chain couples TRBV7-6 to TRBJ2-6; D is uncertain. V was cut by 2 bases and J by 5 bases, with 1 base left in between. The CDR3 spans 12 residues. The germline V gene has CDR1 SGHVS and CDR2 FNYEAQ. The CDR3, as DNA: TGTGCCAGCAGCTTAAGGGCCAACGTCCTGACTTTC. It codes for CASSLRANVLTF.

This clonotype was seen just once. This chain uses TRBV5-4 with TRBJ2-7; 9 nucleotides line up with TRBD2. V dropped 0 bases and J dropped 5; count of bases not matched to a gene: 6. The CDR3 extends over 15 amino acids. Germline-derived CDR1 and CDR2 are SGHNT and YYREEE (reference sequence). In DNA form, the CDR3 reads TGTGCCAGCAGCTTGGGCGGGAGGGGCTCGGACGAGCAGTACTTC. Amino acids: CASSLGGRGSDEQYF. Full variable domain (remainder filled in from reference TRBV5-4 and TRBJ2-7): ETGVTQSPTHLIKTRGQQVTLRCSSQSGHNTVSWYQQALGQGPQFIFQYYREEENGRGNFPPRFSGLQFPNYSSELNVNALELDDSALYLCASSLGGRGSDEQYFGPGTRLTVT.

The chain has TRBV20-1 and TRBJ1-2; D not certain. Germline-derived CDR1 and CDR2 are DFQATT and SNEGSKA (reference sequence). The CDR3 covers 12 residues. Trimming shortened V by 3 bases and J by 1 base, and 6 bases separated the two germline ends. The CDR3 sequence: CSARGDNYGYTF. CDR3 nucleotide sequence: TGCAGTGCTAGGGGTGATAACTATGGCTACACCTTC.